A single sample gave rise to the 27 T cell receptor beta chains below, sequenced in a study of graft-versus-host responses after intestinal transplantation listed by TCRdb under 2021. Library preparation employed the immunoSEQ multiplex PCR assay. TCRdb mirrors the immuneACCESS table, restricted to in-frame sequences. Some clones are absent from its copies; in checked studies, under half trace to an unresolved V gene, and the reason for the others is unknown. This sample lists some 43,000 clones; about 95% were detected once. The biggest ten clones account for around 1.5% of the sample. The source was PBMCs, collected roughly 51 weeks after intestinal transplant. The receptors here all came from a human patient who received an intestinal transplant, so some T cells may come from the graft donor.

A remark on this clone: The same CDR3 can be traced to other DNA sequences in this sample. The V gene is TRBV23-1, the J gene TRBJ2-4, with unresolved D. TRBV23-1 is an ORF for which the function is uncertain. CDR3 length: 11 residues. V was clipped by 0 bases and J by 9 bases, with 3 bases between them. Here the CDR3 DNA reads TGCGCCAGCAGTCAATCGGGCATTCAGTACTTC. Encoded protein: CASSQSGIQYF.

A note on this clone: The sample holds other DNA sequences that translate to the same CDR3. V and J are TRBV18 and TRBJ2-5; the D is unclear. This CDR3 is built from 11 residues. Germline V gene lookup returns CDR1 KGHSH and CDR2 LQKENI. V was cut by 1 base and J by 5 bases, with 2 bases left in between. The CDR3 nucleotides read TGTGCCAGCTCACCACTCGAGACCCAGTACTTC. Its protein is CASSPLETQYF.

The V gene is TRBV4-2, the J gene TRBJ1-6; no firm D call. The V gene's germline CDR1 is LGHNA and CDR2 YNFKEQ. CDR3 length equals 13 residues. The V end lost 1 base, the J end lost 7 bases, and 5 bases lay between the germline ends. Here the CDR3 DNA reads TGTGCCAGCAGCCAAGTATCCAATTCACCCCTCCACTTT. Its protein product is CASSQVSNSPLHF.

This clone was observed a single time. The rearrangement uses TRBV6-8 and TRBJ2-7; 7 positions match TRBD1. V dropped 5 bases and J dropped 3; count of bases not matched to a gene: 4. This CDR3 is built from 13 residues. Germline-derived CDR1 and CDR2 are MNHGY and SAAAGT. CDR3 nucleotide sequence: TGTGCCAGCAGTGACCGGGACAGCTACGAGCAGTACTTC. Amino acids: CASSDRDSYEQYF.

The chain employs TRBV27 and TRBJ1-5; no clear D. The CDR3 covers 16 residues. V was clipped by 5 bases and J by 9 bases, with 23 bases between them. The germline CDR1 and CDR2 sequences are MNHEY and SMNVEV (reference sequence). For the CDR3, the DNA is TGTGCCAGCAGTGAGCGGGGTCGGGAGCGTCGTCCGCCCCAGCATTTT. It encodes CASSERGRERRPPQHF.

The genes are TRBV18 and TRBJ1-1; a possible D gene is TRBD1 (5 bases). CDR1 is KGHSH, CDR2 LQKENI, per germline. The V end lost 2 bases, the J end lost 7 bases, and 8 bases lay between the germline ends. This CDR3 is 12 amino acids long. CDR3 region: CASSPGGGEAFF. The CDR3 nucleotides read TGTGCCAGCTCACCAGGGGGGGGTGAAGCTTTCTTT.

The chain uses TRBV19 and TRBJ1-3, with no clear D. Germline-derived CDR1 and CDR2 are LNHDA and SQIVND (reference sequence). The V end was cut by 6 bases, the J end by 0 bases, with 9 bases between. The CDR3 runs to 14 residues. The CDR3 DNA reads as TGTGCCAGTAGCACCCATATCTCTGGAAACACCATATATTTT. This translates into CASSTHISGNTIYF.

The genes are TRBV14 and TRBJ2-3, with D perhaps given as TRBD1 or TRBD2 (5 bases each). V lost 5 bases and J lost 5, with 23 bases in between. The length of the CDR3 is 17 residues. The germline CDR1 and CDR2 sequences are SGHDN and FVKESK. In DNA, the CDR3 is TGTGCCAGCAGCGATCCTACCGGGACCACCCCGGGAGATACGCAGTATTTT. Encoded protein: CASSDPTGTTPGDTQYF.

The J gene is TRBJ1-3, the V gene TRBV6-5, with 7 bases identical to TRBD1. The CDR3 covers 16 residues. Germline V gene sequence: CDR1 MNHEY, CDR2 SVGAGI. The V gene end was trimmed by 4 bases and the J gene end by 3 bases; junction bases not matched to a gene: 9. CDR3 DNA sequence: TGTGCCAGCAGTTTTACCCCAGGGGGTGGTGGAAACACCATATATTTT. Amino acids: CASSFTPGGGGNTIYF.

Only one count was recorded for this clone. The CDR3 spells CASSPSGGKLFF. For the CDR3, the DNA is TGTGCCAGCAGCCCCTCCGGAGGAAAACTGTTTTTT. The chain has TRBV5-6 and TRBJ1-4; D remains unclear. Trimming cost V 4 bases and J 10 bases, with 11 bases left between them. The CDR3 is 12 amino acids. Germline-derived CDR1 and CDR2 are SGHDT and YYEEEE.

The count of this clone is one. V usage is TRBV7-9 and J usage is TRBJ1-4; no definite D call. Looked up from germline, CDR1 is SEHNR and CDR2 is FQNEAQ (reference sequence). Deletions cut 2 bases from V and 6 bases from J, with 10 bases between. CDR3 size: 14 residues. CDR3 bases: TGTGCCAGCAGCTTACGGTCCGGGGATGAAAAACTGTTTTTT. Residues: CASSLRSGDEKLFF.

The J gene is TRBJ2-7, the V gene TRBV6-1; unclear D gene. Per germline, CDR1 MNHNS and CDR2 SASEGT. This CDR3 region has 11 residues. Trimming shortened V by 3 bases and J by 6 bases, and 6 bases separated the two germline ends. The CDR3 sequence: CASSEGLEQYF. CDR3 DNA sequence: TGTGCCAGCAGTGAGGGTCTCGAGCAGTACTTC.

The CDR3 nucleotides read TGTGCCAGCAGCTTCGATCTCCCGGGACAGGTATACTCTGGAAACACCATATATTTT. It is translated as CASSFDLPGQVYSGNTIYF. The rearrangement uses TRBV7-7 and TRBJ1-3; 8 positions match TRBD1. The CDR3 extends over 19 amino acids. The V gene's germline CDR1 is SSHAT and CDR2 FNYEAQ (reference sequence). Trimming cost V 3 bases and J 0 bases; bases outside gene matches: 13.

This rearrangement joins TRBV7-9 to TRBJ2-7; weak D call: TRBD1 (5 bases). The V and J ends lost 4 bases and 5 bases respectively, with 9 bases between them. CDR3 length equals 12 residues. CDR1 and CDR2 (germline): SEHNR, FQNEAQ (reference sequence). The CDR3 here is CASSYLTDEQYF. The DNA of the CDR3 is TGTGCCAGCAGCTACTTGACAGACGAGCAGTACTTC.

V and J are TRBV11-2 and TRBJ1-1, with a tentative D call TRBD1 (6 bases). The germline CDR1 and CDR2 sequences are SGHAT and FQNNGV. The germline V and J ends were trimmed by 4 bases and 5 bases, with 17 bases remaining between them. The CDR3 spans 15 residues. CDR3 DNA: TGTGCCAGCAGCTCGGACAGTCGGTGGGGAACTGAAGCTTTCTTT. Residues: CASSSDSRWGTEAFF.

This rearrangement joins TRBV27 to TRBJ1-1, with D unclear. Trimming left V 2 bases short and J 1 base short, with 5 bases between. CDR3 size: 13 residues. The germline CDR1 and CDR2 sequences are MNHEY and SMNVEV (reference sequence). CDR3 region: CASSLRENTEAFF. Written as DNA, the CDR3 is TGTGCCAGCAGTTTACGGGAGAACACTGAAGCTTTCTTT.

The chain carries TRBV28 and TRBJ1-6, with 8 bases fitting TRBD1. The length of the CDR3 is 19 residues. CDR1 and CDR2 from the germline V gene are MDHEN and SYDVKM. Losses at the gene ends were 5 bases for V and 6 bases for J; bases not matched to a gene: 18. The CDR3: CASSPQGAKVGLSNSPLHF. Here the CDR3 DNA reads TGTGCCAGCAGTCCCCAGGGGGCGAAGGTGGGTCTAAGTAATTCACCCCTCCACTTT.

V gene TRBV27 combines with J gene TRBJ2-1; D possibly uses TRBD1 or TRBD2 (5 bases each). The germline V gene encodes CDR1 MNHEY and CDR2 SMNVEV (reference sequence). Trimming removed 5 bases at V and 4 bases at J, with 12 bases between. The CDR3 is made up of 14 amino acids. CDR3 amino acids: CASSPGTFYNEQFF. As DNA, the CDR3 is TGTGCCAGCAGTCCCGGGACGTTTTACAATGAGCAGTTCTTC.

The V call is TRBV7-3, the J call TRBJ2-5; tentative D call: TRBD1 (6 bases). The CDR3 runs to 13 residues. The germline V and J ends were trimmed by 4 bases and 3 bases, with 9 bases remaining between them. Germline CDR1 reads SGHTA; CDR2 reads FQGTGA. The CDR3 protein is CASSSDREETQYF. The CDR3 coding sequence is TGTGCCAGCAGCTCGGACAGAGAAGAGACCCAGTACTTC.

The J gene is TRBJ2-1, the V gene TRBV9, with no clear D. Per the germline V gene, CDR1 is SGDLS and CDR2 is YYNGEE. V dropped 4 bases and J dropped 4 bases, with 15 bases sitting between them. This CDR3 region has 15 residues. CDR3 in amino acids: CASSLGSTIYNEQFF. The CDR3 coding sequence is TGTGCCAGCAGCCTAGGATCCACAATTTACAATGAGCAGTTCTTC.

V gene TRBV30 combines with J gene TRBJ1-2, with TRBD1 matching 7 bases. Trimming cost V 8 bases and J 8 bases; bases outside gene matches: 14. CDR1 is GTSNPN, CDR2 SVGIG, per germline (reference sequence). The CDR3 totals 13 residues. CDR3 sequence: CAGTLDRVRGYTF. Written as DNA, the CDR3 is TGTGCCGGGACTCTCGACAGGGTTCGGGGCTACACCTTC.

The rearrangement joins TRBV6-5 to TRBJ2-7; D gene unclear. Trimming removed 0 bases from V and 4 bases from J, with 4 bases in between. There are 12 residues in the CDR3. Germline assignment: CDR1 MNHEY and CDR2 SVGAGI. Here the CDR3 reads CASSYSSYEQYF. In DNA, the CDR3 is TGTGCCAGCAGTTACTCCTCGTACGAGCAGTACTTC.

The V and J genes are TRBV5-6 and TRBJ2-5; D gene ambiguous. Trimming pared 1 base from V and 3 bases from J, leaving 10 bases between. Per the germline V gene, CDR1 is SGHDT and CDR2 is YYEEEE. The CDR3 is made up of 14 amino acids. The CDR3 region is CASSLYPAEETQYF. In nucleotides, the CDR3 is TGTGCCAGCAGCTTGTATCCAGCAGAAGAGACCCAGTACTTC. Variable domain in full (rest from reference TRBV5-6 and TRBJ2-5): DAGVTQSPTHLIKTRGQQVTLRCSPKSGHDTVSWYQQALGQGPQFIFQYYEEEERQRGNFPDRFSGHQFPNYSSELNVNALLLGDSALYLCASSLYPAEETQYFGPGTRLLVL.

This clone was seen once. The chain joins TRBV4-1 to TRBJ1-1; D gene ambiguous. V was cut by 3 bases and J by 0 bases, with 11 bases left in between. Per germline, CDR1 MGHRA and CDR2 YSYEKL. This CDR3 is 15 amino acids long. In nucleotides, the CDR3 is TGCGCCAGCAGCCATCTCGGGTTAATGAACACTGAAGCTTTCTTT. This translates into CASSHLGLMNTEAFF.

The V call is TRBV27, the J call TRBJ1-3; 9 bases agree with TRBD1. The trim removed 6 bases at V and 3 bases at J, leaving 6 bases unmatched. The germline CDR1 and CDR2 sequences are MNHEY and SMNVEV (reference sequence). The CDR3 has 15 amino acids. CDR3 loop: CASRPTGGNGNTIYF. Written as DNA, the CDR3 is TGTGCCAGCAGGCCGACAGGGGGGAATGGAAACACCATATATTTT.

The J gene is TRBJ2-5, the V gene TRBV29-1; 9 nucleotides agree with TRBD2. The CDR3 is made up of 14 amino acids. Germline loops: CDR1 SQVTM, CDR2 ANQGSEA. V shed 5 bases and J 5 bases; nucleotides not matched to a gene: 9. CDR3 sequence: CSVYPRLAVETQYF. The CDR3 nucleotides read TGCAGCGTTTATCCGCGACTAGCGGTCGAGACCCAGTACTTC.

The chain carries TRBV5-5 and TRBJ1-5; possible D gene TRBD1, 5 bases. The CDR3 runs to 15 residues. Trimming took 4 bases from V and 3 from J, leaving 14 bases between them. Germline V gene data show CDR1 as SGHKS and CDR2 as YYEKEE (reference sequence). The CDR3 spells CASSAHGGDNQPQHF. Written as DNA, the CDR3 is TGTGCCAGCAGCGCACACGGGGGGGACAATCAGCCCCAGCATTTT.